This record looks at one T cell receptor (beta chain) sequence and its context. This clonotype was seen more than once but under ten times. The antigen it binds to is not known. One base away there is no much larger clone; base qualities are not given. The sample comes from a study of blood T cells in healthy people across ages (dated by TCRdb to the mid-2010s). Describing the broader study: In model experiments, roughly one uniquely barcoded TCR beta cDNA molecule per two T cells was captured by template switching. Donors were grouped into four age groups: young (average roughly 17 years), middle-aged (39), aged (around 60) and long-lived (around 80). Two additional independent replicas of 1 million unique cDNA reads from the same blood draw were analyzed for two donors (one aged 18 to 29 and one aged 80 or older). To avoid experimental bias, donors of different ages were spread randomly across the sequencing lanes. Age-related changes in TCR beta repertoire diversity were measured in the study by deep sequencing normalized with unique cDNA molecular identifiers. What the authors observed across the whole study: Compared with the aged group, the long-lived group had more naive CD4+ T cells, fewer expanded clones and increased TCR diversity, suggesting age selection. Donor CMV infection status was unknown, potentially confounding age-related changes in expanded clonotypes. As age increased, observed TCR beta diversity per million T cells dropped in a roughly linear way, and a significant reduction was already evident by age 40. The percentage of naive T cells measured by flow cytometry correlated strongly with observed TCR beta diversity. Estimates of total diversity based on one million sequenced T cells were regarded as lower bounds and as underestimates. Since profiling was done on bulk unsorted PBMCs, naive and antigen-experienced compartments could not be conclusively compared.

Systemically healthy Caucasian individuals from Russia, some 36 in total and aged about 6 to 100 years, were included as donors. Ten milliliters of peripheral blood were drawn from each donor into EDTA-treated Vacutainer tubes. Ficoll-Paque density-gradient centrifugation was used to isolate PBMCs, with at least 6 million per sample. Total RNA was extracted from PBMCs with Trizol reagent, with at least 5 micrograms obtained per sample. For every donor, an aliquot of PBMCs went through flow cytometry to measure the percentages of naive CD45RAhigh/CD27high T cells. Libraries were made using 5' RACE. Sequencing used an Illumina HiSeq 2500. A second PCR of about 7 to 12 cycles was run with a J-beta primer mix and a sample-barcoded 5' primer. A template-switch 5' adaptor carrying 12 random nucleotides introduced a unique molecular identifier onto each TCR beta cDNA molecule. Each sample yielded at least 2.5 million CDR3-containing paired-end reads. All of the RNA was converted into first-strand cDNA using the Mint cDNA synthesis kit, with a TRBC-specific oligonucleotide serving as the primer. After uracil-DNA glycosylase treatment, a first 18-cycle PCR used universal primers M1SS and BC2_uni_R on all cDNA. In the authors' own workflow: Normalization of each sample was performed by random selection of 1 million high-quality reads, each carrying a distinct molecular identifier. Instead of being binned into consensus sequences, reads with shared molecular identifiers were discarded. MiTCR, with a Q25 quality threshold and the strictest error-elimination algorithm, was used for CDR3 identification, clonotype clustering and error correction. Lower-bound total TCR beta diversity was estimated with a nonparametric unseen species model using Euler transformation. Using fastp at Q25 and MiXCR, TCRdb reprocessed the public reads and kept productive beta chains. Each entry merges the rows of one CDR3 protein and shows their most common DNA and genes. The V and J calls shown here were made by TCRdb, not taken from the authors' results. The sample includes roughly 800,000 distinct CDR3 sequences, with 35% to 40% observed a single time. The top ten hold 13% of the sample.

Sequenced: blood. The receptor comes from a man between 18 and 35 years old in good health.

The nucleotides read TGTGCCAGCAGTTGGGGCGGTGGCGGTTACAATGAGCAGTTCTTC. The resulting protein is CASSWGGGGYNEQFF. This receptor chain uses TRBV27 and TRBJ2-1; a tentative D match to TRBD1 spans 5 bases. The CDR3 numbers 15 residues from cysteine through phenylalanine. The entry retains the CDR3 DNA only, 45 bases that are in frame from base 1. From the germline V gene (reference sequence), CDR1 is MNHEY and CDR2 is SMNVEV. V loses 4 bases, J loses 4 bases, and the germline ends lie 14 bases apart.